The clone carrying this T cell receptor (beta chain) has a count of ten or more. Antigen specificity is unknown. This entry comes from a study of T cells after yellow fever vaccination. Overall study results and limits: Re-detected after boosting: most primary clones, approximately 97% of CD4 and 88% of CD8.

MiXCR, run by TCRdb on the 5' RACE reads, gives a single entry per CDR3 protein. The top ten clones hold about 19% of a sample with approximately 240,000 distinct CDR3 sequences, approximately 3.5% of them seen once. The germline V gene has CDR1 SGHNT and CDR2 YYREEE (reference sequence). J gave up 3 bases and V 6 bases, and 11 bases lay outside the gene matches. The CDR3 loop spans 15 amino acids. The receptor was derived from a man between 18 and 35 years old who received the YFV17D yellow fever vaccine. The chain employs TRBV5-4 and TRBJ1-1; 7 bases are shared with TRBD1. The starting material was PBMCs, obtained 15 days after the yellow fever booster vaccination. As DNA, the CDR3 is TGTGCCAGCACCAGACAGGGAGTAATGGACACTGAAGCTTTCTTT. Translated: CASTRQGVMDTEAFF.